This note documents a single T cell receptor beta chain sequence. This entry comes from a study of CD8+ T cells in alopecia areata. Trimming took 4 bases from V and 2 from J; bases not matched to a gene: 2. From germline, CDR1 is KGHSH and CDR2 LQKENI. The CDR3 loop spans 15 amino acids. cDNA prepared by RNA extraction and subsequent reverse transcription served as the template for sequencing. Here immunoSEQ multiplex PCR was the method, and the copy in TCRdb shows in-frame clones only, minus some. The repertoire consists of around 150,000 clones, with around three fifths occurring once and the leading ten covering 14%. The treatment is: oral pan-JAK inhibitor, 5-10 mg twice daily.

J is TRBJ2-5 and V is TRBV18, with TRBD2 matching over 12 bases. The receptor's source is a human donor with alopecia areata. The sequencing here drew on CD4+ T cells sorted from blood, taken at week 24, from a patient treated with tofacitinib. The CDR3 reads CASSLGLAGQETQYF. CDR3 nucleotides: TGTGCCAGCTCACTAGGACTAGCGGGGCAAGAGACCCAGTACTTC.